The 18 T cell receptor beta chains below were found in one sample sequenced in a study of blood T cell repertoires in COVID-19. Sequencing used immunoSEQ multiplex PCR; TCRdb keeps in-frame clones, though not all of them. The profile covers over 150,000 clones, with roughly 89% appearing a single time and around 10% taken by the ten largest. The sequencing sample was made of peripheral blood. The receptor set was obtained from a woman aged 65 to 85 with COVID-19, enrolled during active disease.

The CDR3 here is CSVLTTGTDTQYF. The CDR3 bases are TGCAGCGTCCTGACAACCGGCACAGATACGCAGTATTTT. The chain couples TRBV29-1 to TRBJ2-3, with unresolved D. The CDR3 has 13 residues. V lost 6 bases, J lost 1 base, and 11 bases lay in between. From germline, CDR1 is SQVTM and CDR2 ANQGSEA.

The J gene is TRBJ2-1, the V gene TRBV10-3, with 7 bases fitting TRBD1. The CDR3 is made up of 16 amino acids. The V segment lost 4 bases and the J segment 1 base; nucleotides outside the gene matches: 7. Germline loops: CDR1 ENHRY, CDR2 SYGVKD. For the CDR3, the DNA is TGTGCCATCAGTGGACAGGGTTATGAGTCCTACAATGAGCAGTTCTTC. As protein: CAISGQGYESYNEQFF.

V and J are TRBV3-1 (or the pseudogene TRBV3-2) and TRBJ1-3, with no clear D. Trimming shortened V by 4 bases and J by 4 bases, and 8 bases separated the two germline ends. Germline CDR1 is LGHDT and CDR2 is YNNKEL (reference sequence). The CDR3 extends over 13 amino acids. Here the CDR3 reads CASSPSLGNTIYF. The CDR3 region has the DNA TGTGCCAGCAGCCCCTCACTCGGAAACACCATATATTTT.

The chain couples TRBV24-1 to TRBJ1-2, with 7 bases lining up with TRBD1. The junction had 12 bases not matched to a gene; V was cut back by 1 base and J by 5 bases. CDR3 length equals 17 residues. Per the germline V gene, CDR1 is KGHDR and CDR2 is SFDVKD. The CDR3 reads CATSDLPHLTGEYGYTF. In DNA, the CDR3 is TGTGCCACCAGTGATTTACCTCATCTAACAGGGGAGTATGGCTACACCTTC.

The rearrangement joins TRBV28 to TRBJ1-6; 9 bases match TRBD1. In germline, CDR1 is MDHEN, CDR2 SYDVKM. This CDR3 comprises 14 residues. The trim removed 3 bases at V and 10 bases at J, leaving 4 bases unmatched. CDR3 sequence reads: CASSFVGQGSPLHF. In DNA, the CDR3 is TGTGCCAGCAGTTTCGTGGGACAGGGCTCACCCCTCCACTTT.

CDR3 sequence: CASSLGGGQKNTEAFF. CDR3 coding DNA: TGTGCCAGCAGCTTGGGAGGCGGCCAAAAGAACACTGAAGCTTTCTTT. The chain combines TRBV5-8 with TRBJ1-1; D call uncertain. Trimming took off 0 bases at V and 1 base at J, with 13 bases between the two ends. The CDR3 extends over 16 amino acids. CDR1 is SGHTS, CDR2 YDEGEE, per germline.

The CDR3 region is CASGLVPAANYGYTF. The CDR3 nucleotides are TGTGCTAGTGGTTTGGTACCCGCGGCTAACTATGGCTACACCTTC. This sequence joins TRBV12-5 and TRBJ1-2; D not resolved. The CDR3 runs 15 residues. V was cut by 0 bases and J by 0 bases, with 8 bases left in between. CDR1 and CDR2 (germline): LGHNT, FRNRAP. Full variable domain (outside the CDR3, taken from reference TRBV12-5 and TRBJ1-2): DARVTQTPRHKVTEMGQEVTMRCQPILGHNTVFWYRQTMMQGLELLAYFRNRAPLDDSGMPKDRFSAEMPDATLATLKIQPSEPRDSAVYFCASGLVPAANYGYTFGSGTRLTVV.

The CDR3 here is CASRAGAANTGELFF. The DNA for the CDR3 is TGTGCCAGCAGGGCGGGGGCCGCGAACACCGGGGAGCTGTTTTTT. This sequence joins TRBV6-5 and TRBJ2-2; D is possibly TRBD2 (7 bases). This CDR3 region has 15 residues. Germline V gene sequence: CDR1 MNHEY, CDR2 SVGAGI. Trimming took off 6 bases at V and 0 bases at J, with 11 bases between the two ends.

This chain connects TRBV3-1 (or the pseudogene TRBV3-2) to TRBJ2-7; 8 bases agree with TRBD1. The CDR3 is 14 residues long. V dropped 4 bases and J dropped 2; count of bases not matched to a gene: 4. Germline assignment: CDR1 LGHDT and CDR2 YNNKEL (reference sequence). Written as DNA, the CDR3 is TGTGCCAGCAGCCCCGGACAGGGACCCTACGAGCAGTACTTC. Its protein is CASSPGQGPYEQYF.

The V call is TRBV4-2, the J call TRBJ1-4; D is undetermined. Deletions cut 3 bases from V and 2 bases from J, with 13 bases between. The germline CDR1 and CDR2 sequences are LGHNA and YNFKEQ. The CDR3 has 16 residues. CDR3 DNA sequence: TGTGCCAGCAGCCAGGGCAGCTTTGCGACTAATGAAAAACTGTTTTTT. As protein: CASSQGSFATNEKLFF.

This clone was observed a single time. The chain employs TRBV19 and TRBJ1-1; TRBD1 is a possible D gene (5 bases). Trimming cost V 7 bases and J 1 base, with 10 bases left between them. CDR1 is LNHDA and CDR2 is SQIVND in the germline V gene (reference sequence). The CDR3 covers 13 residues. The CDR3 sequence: CASNDRWNTEAFF. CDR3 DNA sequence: TGTGCCAGTAATGACAGATGGAACACTGAAGCTTTCTTT.

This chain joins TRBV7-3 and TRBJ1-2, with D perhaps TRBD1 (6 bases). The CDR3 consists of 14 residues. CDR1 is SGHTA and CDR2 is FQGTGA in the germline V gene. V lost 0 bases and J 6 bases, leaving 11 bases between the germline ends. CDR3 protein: CASSLTGSGDGYTF. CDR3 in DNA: TGTGCCAGCAGCTTAACAGGGTCAGGGGATGGCTACACCTTC.

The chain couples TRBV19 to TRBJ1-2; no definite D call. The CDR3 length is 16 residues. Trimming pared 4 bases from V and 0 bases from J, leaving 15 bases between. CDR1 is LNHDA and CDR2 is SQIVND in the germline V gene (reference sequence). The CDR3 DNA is TGTGCCAGTAGTACCTTCACGGGTCAAGCTAACTATGGCTACACCTTC. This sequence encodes CASSTFTGQANYGYTF. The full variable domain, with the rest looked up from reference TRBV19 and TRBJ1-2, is DGGITQSPKYLFRKEGQNVTLSCEQNLNHDAMYWYRQDPGQGLRLIYYSQIVNDFQKGDIAEGYSVSREKKESFPLTVTSAQKNPTAFYLCASSTFTGQANYGYTFGSGTRLTVV.

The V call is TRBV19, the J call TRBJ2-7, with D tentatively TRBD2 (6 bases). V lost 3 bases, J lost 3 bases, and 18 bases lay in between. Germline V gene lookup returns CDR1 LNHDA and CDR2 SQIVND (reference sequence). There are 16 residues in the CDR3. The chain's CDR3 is CASSMGGRRWIYEQYF. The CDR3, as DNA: TGTGCCAGTAGTATGGGGGGTCGCCGTTGGATCTACGAGCAGTACTTC.

DNA for the CDR3: TGTGCCTGGAGTATGGCAGGCAATCAGCCCCAGCATTTT. Translated: CAWSMAGNQPQHF. The V gene is TRBV30, the J gene TRBJ1-5; D gene uncertain. V lost 2 bases and J lost 2, with 7 bases in between. Germline CDR1 is GTSNPN and CDR2 is SVGIG (reference sequence). This CDR3 contains 13 residues.

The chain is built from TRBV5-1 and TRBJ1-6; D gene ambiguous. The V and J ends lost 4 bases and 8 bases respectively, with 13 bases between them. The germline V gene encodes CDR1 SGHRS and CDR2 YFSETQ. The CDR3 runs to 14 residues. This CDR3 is CASSRLQRDSPLHF. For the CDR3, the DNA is TGCGCCAGCAGCCGGCTACAGAGGGATTCACCCCTCCACTTT.

CDR3 bases: TGCGCCAGCAGTGGGTACAGGAATATGAACACTGAAGCTTTCTTT. Translated: CASSGYRNMNTEAFF. V usage is TRBV10-1 and J usage is TRBJ1-1; weak D call: TRBD1 (5 bases). Germline CDR1 WNHNN, CDR2 SYGVQD (reference sequence). This CDR3 spans 15 amino acids. V shed 4 bases and J shed 0 bases, with 12 bases lying between them.

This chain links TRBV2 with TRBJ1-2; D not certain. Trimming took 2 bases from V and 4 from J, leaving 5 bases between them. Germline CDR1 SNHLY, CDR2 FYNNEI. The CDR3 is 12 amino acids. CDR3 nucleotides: TGTGCCAGCAGTGAACAGGCCTATGGCTACACCTTC. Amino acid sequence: CASSEQAYGYTF.